The clone carrying this TCR beta chain came up many times. A constant-region primer served to make TCR beta cDNA from about 0.5 ug total RNA. Investigators got TCR beta libraries out of three nested multiplex PCR rounds, done with slightly modified ARM-PCR. Two initial PCR rounds of roughly 10 cycles each paired TRBV1-TRBV30 forward primers with a C-beta reverse primer. TCRdb called the multiplex PCR reads again in MiXCR, with one record for every CDR3 protein. The sample yields 80,000 or so distinct CDR3 sequences, 71% seen once. Germline V gives CDR1 WSHSY, CDR2 SAAADI. Trimming removed 4 bases from V and 4 bases from J; junction bases left unmatched: 6. The CDR3 runs to 15 residues. These data come from a study of tumor-infiltrating lymphocytes in primary liver carcinoma. Study as a whole: The study included patients who were men and women aged 30 to 69 years.

The approximately 17-32 mg bulk tissue piece was not sorted before simultaneous RNA and DNA extraction. Five discrete regions of every tumor underwent sampling. Material for sequencing was liver tumor tissue from sampling region 4. Subset indicated: tumor region T4, right-lateral pole. The receptor comes from a woman aged 60-70 years with primary liver carcinoma and hepatitis B virus infection. The genes are TRBV10-2 and TRBJ2-2; TRBD2 aligns across 7 bases. CDR3 amino acids: CASSVGGSGTGELFF. The CDR3, as DNA: TGCGCCAGCAGTGTCGGCGGGAGTGGCACCGGGGAGCTGTTTTTT.